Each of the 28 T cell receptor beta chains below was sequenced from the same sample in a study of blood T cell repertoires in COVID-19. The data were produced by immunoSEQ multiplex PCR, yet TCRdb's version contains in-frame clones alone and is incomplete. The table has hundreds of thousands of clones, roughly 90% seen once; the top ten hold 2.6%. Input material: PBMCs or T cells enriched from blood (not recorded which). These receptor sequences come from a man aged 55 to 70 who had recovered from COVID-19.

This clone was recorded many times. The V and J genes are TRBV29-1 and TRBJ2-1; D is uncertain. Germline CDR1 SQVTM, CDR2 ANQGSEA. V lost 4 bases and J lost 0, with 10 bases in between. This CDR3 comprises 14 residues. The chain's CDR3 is CSVVTISSYNEQFF. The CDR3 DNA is TGCAGCGTTGTAACAATCAGCTCCTACAATGAGCAGTTCTTC.

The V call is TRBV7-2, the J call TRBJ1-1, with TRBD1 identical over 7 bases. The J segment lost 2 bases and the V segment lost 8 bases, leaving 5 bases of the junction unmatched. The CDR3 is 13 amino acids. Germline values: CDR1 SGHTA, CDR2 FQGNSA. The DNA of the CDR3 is TGTGCCAGCGGGGGGACAGCCAACACTGAAGCTTTCTTT. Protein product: CASGGTANTEAFF.

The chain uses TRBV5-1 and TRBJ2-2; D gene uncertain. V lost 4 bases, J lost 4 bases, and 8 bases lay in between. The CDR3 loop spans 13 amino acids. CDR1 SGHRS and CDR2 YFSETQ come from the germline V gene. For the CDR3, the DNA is TGCGCCAGCAGCGTCTCGTCCACCGGGGAGCTGTTTTTT. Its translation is CASSVSSTGELFF.

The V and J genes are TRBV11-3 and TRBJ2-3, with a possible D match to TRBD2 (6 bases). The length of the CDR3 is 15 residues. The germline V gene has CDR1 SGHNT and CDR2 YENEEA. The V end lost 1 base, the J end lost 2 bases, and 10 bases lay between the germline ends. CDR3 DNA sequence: TGTGCCAGCAGCTTAGGCGGGACCTACACAGATACGCAGTATTTT. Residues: CASSLGGTYTDTQYF.

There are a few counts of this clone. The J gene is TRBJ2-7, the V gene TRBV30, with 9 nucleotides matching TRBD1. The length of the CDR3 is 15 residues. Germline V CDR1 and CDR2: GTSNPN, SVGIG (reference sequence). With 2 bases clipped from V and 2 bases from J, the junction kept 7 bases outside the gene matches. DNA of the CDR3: TGTGCCTGGAGTATAGGGGACAGGGTGCCCTACGAGCAGTACTTC. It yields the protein CAWSIGDRVPYEQYF.

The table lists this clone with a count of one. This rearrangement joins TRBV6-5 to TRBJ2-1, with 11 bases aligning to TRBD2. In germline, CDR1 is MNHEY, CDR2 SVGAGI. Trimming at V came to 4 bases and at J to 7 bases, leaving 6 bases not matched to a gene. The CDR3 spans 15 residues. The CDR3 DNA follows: TGTGCCAGCAGTTCCCTAGCGGGAGGTGAAAATGAGCAGTTCTTC. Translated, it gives CASSSLAGGENEQFF.

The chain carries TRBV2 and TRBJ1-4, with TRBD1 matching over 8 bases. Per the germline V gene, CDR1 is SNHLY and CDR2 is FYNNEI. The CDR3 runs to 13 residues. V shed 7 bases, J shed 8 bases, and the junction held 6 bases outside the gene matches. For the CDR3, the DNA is TGTGCCAGCAACGACAGGGGAAACGAAAAACTGTTTTTT. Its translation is CASNDRGNEKLFF. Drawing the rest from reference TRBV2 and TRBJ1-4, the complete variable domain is EPEVTQTPSHQVTQMGQEVILRCVPISNHLYFYWYRQILGQKVEFLVSFYNNEISEKSEIFDDQFSVERPDGSNFTLKIRSTKLEDSAMYFCASNDRGNEKLFFGSGTQLSVL.

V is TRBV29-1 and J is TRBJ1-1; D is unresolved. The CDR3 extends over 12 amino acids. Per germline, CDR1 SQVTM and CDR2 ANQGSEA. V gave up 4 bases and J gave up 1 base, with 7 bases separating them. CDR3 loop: CSVADGNTEAFF. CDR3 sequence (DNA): TGCAGCGTTGCAGACGGGAACACTGAAGCTTTCTTT.

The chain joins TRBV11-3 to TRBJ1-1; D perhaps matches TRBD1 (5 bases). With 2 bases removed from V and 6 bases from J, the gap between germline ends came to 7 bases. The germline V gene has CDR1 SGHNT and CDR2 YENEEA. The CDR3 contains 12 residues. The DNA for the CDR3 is TGTGCCAGCAGCTTACGGGGGGCTGAAGCTTTCTTT. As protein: CASSLRGAEAFF.

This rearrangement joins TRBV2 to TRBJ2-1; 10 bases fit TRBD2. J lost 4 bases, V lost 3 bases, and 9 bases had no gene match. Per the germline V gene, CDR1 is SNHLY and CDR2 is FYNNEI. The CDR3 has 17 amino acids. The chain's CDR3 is CASSDPRLAGEYNEQFF. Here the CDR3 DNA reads TGTGCCAGCAGTGACCCCCGGCTAGCGGGAGAATACAATGAGCAGTTCTTC.

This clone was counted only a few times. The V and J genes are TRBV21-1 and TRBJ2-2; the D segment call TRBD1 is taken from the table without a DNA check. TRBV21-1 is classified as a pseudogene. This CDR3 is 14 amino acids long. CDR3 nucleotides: TGTGCCAGCACAGGGGCAGTTTGCACCGGGGAGCTGTTTTTT. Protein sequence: CASTGAVCTGELFF.

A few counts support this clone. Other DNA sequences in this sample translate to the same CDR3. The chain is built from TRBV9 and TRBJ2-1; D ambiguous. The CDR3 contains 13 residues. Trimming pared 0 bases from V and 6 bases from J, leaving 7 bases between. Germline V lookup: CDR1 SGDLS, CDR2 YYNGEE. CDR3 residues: CASSVGSGNEQFF. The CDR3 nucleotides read TGTGCCAGCAGCGTAGGTTCCGGCAATGAGCAGTTCTTC.

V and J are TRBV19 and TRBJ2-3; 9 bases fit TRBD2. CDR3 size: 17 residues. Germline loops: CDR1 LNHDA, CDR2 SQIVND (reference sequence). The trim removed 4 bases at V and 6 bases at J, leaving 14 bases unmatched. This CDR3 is CASSSQPLAGTTDTQYF. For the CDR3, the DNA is TGTGCCAGTAGTAGCCAACCCCTAGCGGGGACCACCGATACGCAGTATTTT.

The CDR3 DNA is TGCGCCAGCAGTAGCGGGTTTGTAGATACGCAGTATTTT. Translation gives CASSSGFVDTQYF. This chain joins TRBV5-1 and TRBJ2-3; 7 bases fit TRBD2. The CDR3 has 13 residues. J was trimmed by 5 bases and V by 5 bases; bases with no gene match: 5. Germline V CDR1 and CDR2: SGHRS, YFSETQ.

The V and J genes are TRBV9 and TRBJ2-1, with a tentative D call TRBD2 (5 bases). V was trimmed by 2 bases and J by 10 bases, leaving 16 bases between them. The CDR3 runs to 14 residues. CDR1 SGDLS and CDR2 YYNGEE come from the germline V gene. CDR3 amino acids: CASSVLRVPGEQFF. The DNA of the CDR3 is TGTGCCAGCAGCGTTTTGCGGGTCCCAGGCGAGCAGTTCTTC.

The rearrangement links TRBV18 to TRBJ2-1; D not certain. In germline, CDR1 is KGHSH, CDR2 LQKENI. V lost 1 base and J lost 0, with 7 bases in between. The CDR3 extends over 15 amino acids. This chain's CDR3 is CASSPREISYNEQFF. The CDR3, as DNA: TGTGCCAGCTCACCACGCGAAATCTCCTACAATGAGCAGTTCTTC.

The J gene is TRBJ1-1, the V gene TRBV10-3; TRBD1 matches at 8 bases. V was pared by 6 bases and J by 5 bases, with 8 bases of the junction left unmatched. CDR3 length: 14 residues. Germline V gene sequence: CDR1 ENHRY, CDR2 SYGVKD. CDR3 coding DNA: TGTGCCATCAGCCATCGACAGGGGAGGACTGAAGCTTTCTTT. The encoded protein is CAISHRQGRTEAFF.

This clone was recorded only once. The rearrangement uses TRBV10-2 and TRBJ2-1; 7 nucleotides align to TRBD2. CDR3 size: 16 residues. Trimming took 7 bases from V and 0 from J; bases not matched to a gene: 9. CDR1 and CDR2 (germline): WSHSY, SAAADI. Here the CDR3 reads CASIQITGGSYNEQFF. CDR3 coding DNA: TGCGCCAGCATTCAGATTACGGGGGGCTCCTACAATGAGCAGTTCTTC.

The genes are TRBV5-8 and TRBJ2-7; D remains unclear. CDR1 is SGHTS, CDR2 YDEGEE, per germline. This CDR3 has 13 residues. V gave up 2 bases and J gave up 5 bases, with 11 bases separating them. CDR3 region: CASSLYTAHEQYF. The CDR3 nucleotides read TGTGCCAGCAGCTTATACACCGCTCACGAGCAGTACTTC.

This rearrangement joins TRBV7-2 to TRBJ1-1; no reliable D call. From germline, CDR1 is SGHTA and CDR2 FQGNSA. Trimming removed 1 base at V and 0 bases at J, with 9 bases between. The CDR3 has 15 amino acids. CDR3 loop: CASSLDYRLNTEAFF. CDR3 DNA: TGTGCCAGCAGCTTAGATTACAGATTGAACACTGAAGCTTTCTTT.

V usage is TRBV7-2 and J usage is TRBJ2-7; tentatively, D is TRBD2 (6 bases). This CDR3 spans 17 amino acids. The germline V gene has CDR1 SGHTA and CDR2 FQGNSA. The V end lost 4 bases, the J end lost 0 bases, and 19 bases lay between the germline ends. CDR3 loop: CASSYSLAIRPSYEQYF. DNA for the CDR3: TGTGCCAGCAGCTATTCCCTAGCGATTCGGCCCTCCTACGAGCAGTACTTC.

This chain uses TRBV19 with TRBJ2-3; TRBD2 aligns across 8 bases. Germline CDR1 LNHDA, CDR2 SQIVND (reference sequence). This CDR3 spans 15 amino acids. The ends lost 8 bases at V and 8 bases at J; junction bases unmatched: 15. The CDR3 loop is CASRSPGGAGRTQYF. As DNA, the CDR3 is TGTGCCAGTCGCTCCCCGGGAGGGGCTGGACGTACGCAGTATTTT.

CDR3 region: CASSGEGQSSYEQYF. As DNA, the CDR3 is TGTGCCAGCAGCGGAGAGGGACAGAGCTCCTACGAGCAGTACTTC. The chain combines TRBV9 with TRBJ2-7, with 7 bases lining up with TRBD1. CDR1 is SGDLS, CDR2 YYNGEE, per germline. V dropped 3 bases and J dropped 0; count of bases not matched to a gene: 6. The CDR3 loop spans 15 amino acids.

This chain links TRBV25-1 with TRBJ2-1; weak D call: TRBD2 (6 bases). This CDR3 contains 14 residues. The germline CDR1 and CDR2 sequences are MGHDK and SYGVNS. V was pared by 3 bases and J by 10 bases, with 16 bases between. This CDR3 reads CASSDSLRREEQFF. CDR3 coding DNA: TGTGCCAGCAGTGATAGTTTGAGGCGGGAAGAGCAGTTCTTC.

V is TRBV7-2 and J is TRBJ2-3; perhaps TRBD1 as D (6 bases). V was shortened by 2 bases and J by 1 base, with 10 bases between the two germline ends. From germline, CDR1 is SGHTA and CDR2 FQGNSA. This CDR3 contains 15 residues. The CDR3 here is CASSLQQGGTDTQYF. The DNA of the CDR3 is TGTGCCAGCAGCTTACAACAGGGAGGCACAGATACGCAGTATTTT.

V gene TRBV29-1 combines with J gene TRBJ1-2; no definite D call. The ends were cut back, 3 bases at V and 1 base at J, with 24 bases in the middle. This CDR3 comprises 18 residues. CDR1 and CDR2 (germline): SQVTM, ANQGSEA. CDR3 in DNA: TGCAGCGTTGATGGGTTTGCCGGAAGCTCGGGATTTAACTATGGCTACACCTTC. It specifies CSVDGFAGSSGFNYGYTF.

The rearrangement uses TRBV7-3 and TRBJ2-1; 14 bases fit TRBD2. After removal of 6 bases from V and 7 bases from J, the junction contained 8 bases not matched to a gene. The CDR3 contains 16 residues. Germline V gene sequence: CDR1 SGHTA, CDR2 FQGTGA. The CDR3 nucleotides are TGTGCCAGCAGAAAAGGGACTAGCGGGAGTCAAAATGAGCAGTTCTTC. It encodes CASRKGTSGSQNEQFF.

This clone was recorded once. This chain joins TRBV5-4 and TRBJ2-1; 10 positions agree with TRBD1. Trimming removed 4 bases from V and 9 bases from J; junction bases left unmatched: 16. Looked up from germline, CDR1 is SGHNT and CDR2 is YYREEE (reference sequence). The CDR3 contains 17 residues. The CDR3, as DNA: TGTGCCAGCAGCCATGCCCCGGGACAGGGGACAATCGGTGAGCAGTTCTTC. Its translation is CASSHAPGQGTIGEQFF. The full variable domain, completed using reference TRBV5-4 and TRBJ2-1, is ETGVTQSPTHLIKTRGQQVTLRCSSQSGHNTVSWYQQALGQGPQFIFQYYREEENGRGNFPPRFSGLQFPNYSSELNVNALELDDSALYLCASSHAPGQGTIGEQFFGPGTRLTVL.